One sample yielded the 20 T cell receptor beta chains listed below, sequenced in a study of Graves' ophthalmopathy and Graves' hyperthyroidism. The sequenced template was RNA, covering the TCR beta CDR3 region. RT-PCR in the first round used HTBI primers; a second-round multiplex PCR followed. One entry per CDR3 protein results from TCRdb running MiXCR on the multiplex PCR reads. This table holds 580,000 or so distinct CDR3 sequences, under 45% found once. Input material: peripheral blood or thyroid tissue (not recorded which). All receptors come from an adult man with Graves' hyperthyroidism.

The chain uses TRBV11-2 and TRBJ2-5; TRBD2 aligns across 8 bases. Near its end, the DNA agrees better with TRBJ2-1, so the J call may be wrong. This CDR3 region has 15 residues. Germline CDR1 reads SGHAT; CDR2 reads FQNNGV. For the CDR3, the DNA is TGTGCCAGCAGCTTAAGTCTAGCGGGCAACAATGAGCAGTTCTTC. Translating gives CASSLSLAGNNEQFF.

This clonotype was picked up a small number of times. This rearrangement joins TRBV25-1 to TRBJ2-7; D not resolved. There are 11 residues in the CDR3. CDR1 is MGHDK, CDR2 SYGVNS, per germline. Between the trimmed V and J ends, which lost 6 bases and 9 bases, there was a span of 12 bases. Written as DNA, the CDR3 is TGTGCCAGCAGCTTGTCGGGCCGGCAGTACTTC. It codes for CASSLSGRQYF.

This clonotype showed up many times. This chain connects TRBV20-1 to TRBJ2-7; no firm D call. V lost 3 bases and J 7 bases, leaving 7 bases between the germline ends. This CDR3 is built from 10 residues. Looked up from germline, CDR1 is DFQATT and CDR2 is SNEGSKA (reference sequence). The CDR3 sequence is CSASSWEQYF. The CDR3 region has the DNA TGCAGTGCTAGCTCCTGGGAGCAGTACTTC.

This clonotype was counted many times. The rearrangement links TRBV5-1 to TRBJ1-3; D is undetermined. CDR1 is SGHRS, CDR2 YFSETQ, per germline. V was trimmed by 0 bases and J by 4 bases, leaving 14 bases between them. CDR3 length: 16 residues. The CDR3 sequence is CASSLDGGARGNTIYF. In DNA form, the CDR3 reads TGCGCCAGCAGCTTGGATGGCGGTGCAAGAGGAAACACCATATATTTT.

In its sample, this clonotype was seen a few times. The chain carries TRBV7-8 and TRBJ1-5, with D unclear. V was clipped by 4 bases and J by 6 bases, with 7 bases between them. From germline, CDR1 is SGHVS and CDR2 FQNEAQ. This CDR3 region has 12 residues. The CDR3 loop is CASSSRSQPQHF. The CDR3 bases are TGTGCCAGCAGCTCCAGGAGTCAGCCCCAGCATTTT.

The chain links TRBV4-2 to TRBJ2-3; D uncertain. V shed 1 base and J shed 6 bases, with 5 bases lying between them. CDR1 is LGHNA, CDR2 YNFKEQ, per germline. The CDR3 spans 12 residues. As DNA, the CDR3 is TGTGCCAGCAGCCAAGTCGGGGATACGCAGTATTTT. Protein: CASSQVGDTQYF.

V and J are TRBV6-5 and TRBJ2-7; tentatively, D is TRBD1 (6 bases). CDR3 length equals 15 residues. Trimming removed 2 bases from V and 2 bases from J, with 13 bases in between. The V gene's germline CDR1 is MNHEY and CDR2 SVGAGI. In DNA form, the CDR3 reads TGTGCCAGCAGTTACGGGCAGGGGCCAACCTACGAGCAGTACTTC. This codes for CASSYGQGPTYEQYF.

This clonotype was seen ten or more times. The rearrangement uses TRBV7-6 and TRBJ1-2; maybe TRBD1 (5 bases). The CDR3 is made up of 13 amino acids. Trimming cost V 5 bases and J 6 bases, with 13 bases left between them. Germline V CDR1 and CDR2: SGHVS, FNYEAQ. In DNA form, the CDR3 reads TGTGCCAGCAGCCAACGGCAGGGTAATGGCTACACCTTC. It specifies CASSQRQGNGYTF.

Turning to this clonotype: A junction end diverges from the germline sequence, so it may reflect a read error. V usage is TRBV12-3 or TRBV12-4 and J usage is TRBJ1-5; the D gene is possibly TRBD1 (6 bases). CDR3 length equals 14 residues. The CDR3 reads CASGLDPGGQPRHF. In DNA, the CDR3 is TGTGCTAGTGGCCTCGACCCGGGCGGACAGCCCCGGCATTTT.

This chain uses TRBV25-1 with TRBJ2-7; unclear D gene. This CDR3 comprises 13 residues. Germline-derived CDR1 and CDR2 are MGHDK and SYGVNS. V was shortened by 6 bases and J by 3 bases, with 12 bases between the two germline ends. In nucleotides, the CDR3 is TGTGCCAGCAGATTACCGGTAAACTACGAGCAGTACTTC. Its protein product is CASRLPVNYEQYF.

This clonotype was counted ten times or more. This sequence joins TRBV20-1 and TRBJ2-5, with TRBD2 as a possible D gene (5 bases). V was cut by 1 base and J by 4 bases, with 10 bases left in between. The CDR3 length is 13 residues. Germline V gives CDR1 DFQATT, CDR2 SNEGSKA (reference sequence). In DNA, the CDR3 is TGCAGTGCTAGAGGGGGAGCGTTAGAGACCCAGTACTTC. Its protein is CSARGGALETQYF.

This clonotype was detected only a few times. The chain links TRBV5-1 to TRBJ1-1; a weak D match, TRBD1 (6 bases). The V gene lost 3 bases and the J gene lost 7 bases, with 16 bases spanning the gap. The CDR3 runs 14 residues. Germline V gene lookup returns CDR1 SGHRS and CDR2 YFSETQ. For the CDR3, the DNA is TGCGCCAGCAGCTCCCACCGAACAGGGAATGAAGCTTTCTTT. It specifies CASSSHRTGNEAFF.

This clonotype was detected only a few times. The chain combines TRBV15 with TRBJ2-5; the match to TRBD1 covers 10 bases. The end of the DNA is better explained by TRBJ2-1, so the J call may be wrong. This CDR3 is built from 16 residues. The V gene's germline CDR1 is LNHNV and CDR2 YYDKDF (reference sequence). CDR3 loop: CATSRDGAGTGDEQFF. The CDR3 DNA reads TGTGCCACCAGCAGAGATGGAGCCGGGACAGGGGACGAGCAGTTCTTC.

The sample holds many counts of this clonotype. The V and J genes are TRBV7-8 and TRBJ2-7; either TRBD1 or TRBD2 may supply D (5 bases each). The CDR3 contains 14 residues. CDR1 and CDR2 from the germline V gene are SGHVS and FQNEAQ. V dropped 1 base and J dropped 4 bases, with 11 bases sitting between them. The CDR3 is CASSLGGRFYEQYF. CDR3 nucleotides: TGTGCCAGCAGCTTAGGGGGACGGTTTTACGAGCAGTACTTC.

This clonotype was recorded many times. The chain recombines TRBV12-3 or TRBV12-4 with TRBJ2-5; D tentatively reads TRBD1 or TRBD2 (5 bases each). Trimming removed 2 bases at V and 5 bases at J, with 9 bases between. The CDR3 is 13 amino acids. The CDR3 region has the DNA TGTGCCAGCAGTTTAATGTGGGGGGAGACCCAGTACTTC. It yields the protein CASSLMWGETQYF.

The chain recombines TRBV2 with TRBJ2-1; unclear D gene. Between the trimmed V and J ends, which lost 6 bases and 5 bases, there was a span of 11 bases. The CDR3 has 13 residues. Germline CDR1 reads SNHLY; CDR2 reads FYNNEI. Here the CDR3 DNA reads TGTGCCAGCAGACAAATGGGAAACAATGAGCAGTTCTTC. Translating it yields CASRQMGNNEQFF.

This clonotype was observed many times. This chain uses TRBV20-1 with TRBJ2-7; the D gene could be TRBD1 or TRBD2 (5 bases each). Trimming removed 5 bases from V and 5 bases from J, with 19 bases in between. Per germline, CDR1 DFQATT and CDR2 SNEGSKA (reference sequence). This CDR3 has 14 amino acids. The CDR3 region has the DNA TGCAGTGCTGAGCGCCGGGACCGGGCGCACGAGCAGTACTTC. Translation: CSAERRDRAHEQYF.

This clonotype was seen a few times. The chain links TRBV5-4 to TRBJ1-3; the D is unclear. Trimming took off 1 base at V and 2 bases at J, with 7 bases between the two ends. Per the germline V gene, CDR1 is SGHNT and CDR2 is YYREEE (reference sequence). The CDR3 length is 14 residues. This CDR3 is CASSLTGPGNTIYF. In DNA, the CDR3 is TGTGCCAGCAGCTTGACCGGGCCTGGAAACACCATATATTTT.

This clonotype appeared a few times. This chain connects TRBV11-2 to TRBJ1-2, with D possibly matching TRBD1 (6 bases). Trimming stripped 8 bases from V and 4 bases from J, with 11 bases between. The CDR3 sequence is 12 residues long. From germline, CDR1 is SGHAT and CDR2 FQNNGV. The chain's CDR3 is CASQGQFYGYTF. The CDR3, as DNA: TGTGCCAGCCAGGGGCAGTTCTATGGCTACACCTTC.

This clonotype was counted ten times or more. The chain joins TRBV29-1 to TRBJ2-5; TRBD2 matches at 7 bases. V lost 2 bases and J lost 1; bases outside the gene matches: 7. The germline V gene encodes CDR1 SQVTM and CDR2 ANQGSEA. This CDR3 is 15 amino acids long. CDR3 in DNA: TGCAGCGTTGAACCCTCCCGCGGGGGCCAAGAGACCCAGTACTTC. It is translated as CSVEPSRGGQETQYF.